These T cell receptor beta chains were read from a single sample in a study of cytomegalovirus exposure and HLA in healthy donors. Some clones are missing from TCRdb's copy, which holds only in-frame ones; the method was immunoSEQ multiplex PCR. The sample holds roughly 250,000 clones, 84% seen once. Sequencing was done on a sample of PBMCs. These receptors all stem from a woman between 40 and 55 years old in good health and CMV-seropositive. CDR3s include the opening cysteine and the closing phenylalanine or tryptophan. D genes are given only for firm matches. Some rows mark clone size as missing; the rest say once, few, many or name a class of expanded clone.

clone size	D gene	V gene	J gene	CDR3 protein	CDR3 DNA
NA	NA	TRBV10-3	TRBJ2-7	CAISETGLPYEQYF	TGTGCCATCAGTGAGACTGGACTACCCTACGAGCAGTACTTC
NA	NA	TRBV7-9	TRBJ2-6	CASSLYSSGANVLTF	TGTGCCAGCAGCTTGTACAGTTCCGGGGCCAACGTCCTGACTTTC
NA	TRBD1	TRBV29-1	TRBJ1-2	CSVFGTAGDYGYTF	TGCAGCGTTTTTGGGACAGCGGGGGACTATGGCTACACCTTC
NA	NA	TRBV25-1	TRBJ1-4	CASSVTGRSEKLFF	TGTGCCAGCAGTGTAACAGGGAGAAGTGAAAAACTGTTTTTT
NA	NA	TRBV19	TRBJ1-2	CASSIPSTGGYTF	TGTGCCAGTAGTATTCCATCGACAGGTGGCTACACCTTC
NA	TRBD2	TRBV7-8	TRBJ2-2	CASSLYRAGAGGELFF	TGTGCCAGCAGCTTATATCGGGCGGGAGCTGGCGGGGAGCTGTTTTTT
NA	TRBD1	TRBV6-5	TRBJ2-5	CASRPPGTGRKTQYF	TGTGCCAGCAGGCCCCCCGGGACAGGGAGAAAGACCCAGTACTTC
NA	NA	TRBV5-1	TRBJ1-2	CASSLAGNYGYTF	TGCGCCAGCAGCTTGGCCGGTAACTATGGCTACACCTTC
NA	TRBD2	TRBV2	TRBJ2-3	CASSQGLAGNGDTQYF	TGTGCCAGCAGCCAAGGACTAGCGGGAAATGGGGATACGCAGTATTTT
once	TRBD1	TRBV7-2	TRBJ2-7	CASSLAGGTGGPFYEQYF	TGTGCCAGCAGCTTAGCAGGGGGGACAGGGGGCCCATTCTACGAGCAGTACTTC
few	TRBD1	TRBV2	TRBJ1-4	CASTPDRESWQKLFF	TGTGCCAGCACCCCGGACAGGGAGTCTTGGCAAAAACTGTTTTTT